The 14 T cell receptor beta chains in this list originate from one sample, sequenced in a study of CD8+ T cells in alopecia areata. Treatment specified: oral pan-JAK inhibitor, 5-10 mg twice daily. Collected material from alopecia areata patients comprised lesional scalp punch biopsies and peripheral blood. cDNA reverse transcribed from extracted RNA served as the sequencing template. This table comes from immunoSEQ multiplex PCR, and its TCRdb copy is limited to in-frame clones, with some not included. The sample consists of under 6,500 clones, over 60% of them appearing once. Sample: skin, taken at week 24, from a patient treated with tofacitinib. These receptors all come from a human donor with alopecia areata.

The rearrangement links TRBV7-2 to TRBJ1-1; 7 bases map to TRBD1. The CDR3 totals 15 residues. V lost 5 bases, J lost 1 base, and 7 bases stayed unmatched. CDR1 and CDR2 from the germline V gene are SGHTA and FQGNSA. The CDR3 protein is CASSPGTAENTEAFF. DNA of the CDR3: TGTGCCAGCAGCCCCGGGACAGCCGAGAACACTGAAGCTTTCTTT.

The chain has TRBV29-1 and TRBJ1-2, with D unresolved. CDR1 is SQVTM, CDR2 ANQGSEA, per germline. The CDR3 consists of 13 residues. V gave up 1 base and J gave up 0 bases, with 6 bases separating them. For the CDR3, the DNA is TGCAGCGTTGAAGCCAAAACTAACTATGGCTACACCTTC. This sequence encodes CSVEAKTNYGYTF. The full variable domain, rest sourced from reference TRBV29-1 and TRBJ1-2, is SAVISQKPSRDICQRGTSLTIQCQVDSQVTMMFWYRQQPGQSLTLIATANQGSEATYESGFVIDKFPISRPNLTFSTLTVSNMSPEDSSIYLCSVEAKTNYGYTFGSGTRLTVV.

The chain has TRBV10-2 and TRBJ2-3; 7 nucleotides line up with TRBD1. Per the germline V gene, CDR1 is WSHSY and CDR2 is SAAADI. The CDR3 spans 16 residues. V gave up 4 bases and J gave up 4 bases; unmatched junction bases: 11. The CDR3 here is CASSGHGTAKPDTQYF. CDR3 DNA sequence: TGCGCCAGCAGTGGTCACGGGACAGCTAAGCCAGATACGCAGTATTTT.

The V gene is TRBV6-1, the J gene TRBJ1-6; D is undetermined. This CDR3 has 13 residues. CDR1 and CDR2 from the germline V gene are MNHNS and SASEGT. The ends were cut back, 8 bases at V and 6 bases at J, with 11 bases in the middle. As DNA, the CDR3 is TGTGCCAGCCTGTGGTCGACTAATTCACCCCTCCACTTT. The encoded protein is CASLWSTNSPLHF.

The rearrangement joins TRBV6-5 to TRBJ1-1, with D unclear. The CDR3 consists of 13 residues. The V gene lost 7 bases and the J gene lost 1 base, with 10 bases spanning the gap. Per the germline V gene, CDR1 is MNHEY and CDR2 is SVGAGI. The CDR3 reads CASTAPENTEAFF. In DNA form, the CDR3 reads TGTGCCAGCACCGCCCCCGAGAACACTGAAGCTTTCTTT.

The V gene is TRBV7-9, the J gene TRBJ1-1, with D hard to call. Trimming cost V 7 bases and J 7 bases, with 10 bases left between them. CDR3 size: 11 residues. Germline V CDR1 and CDR2: SEHNR, FQNEAQ (reference sequence). The CDR3 coding sequence is TGTGCCAGCACAGGCCCCAGTGAAGCTTTCTTT. Its protein product is CASTGPSEAFF.

The rearrangement joins TRBV5-6 to TRBJ2-5; TRBD2 agrees at 8 bases. Germline CDR1 SGHDT, CDR2 YYEEEE. There are 17 residues in the CDR3. The junction had 16 bases not matched to a gene; V was cut back by 4 bases and J by 5 bases. CDR3 region: CASSPLGRGAQAETQYF. The CDR3 DNA follows: TGTGCCAGCAGCCCGCTAGGGCGGGGGGCACAGGCGGAGACCCAGTACTTC. Variable domain in full (rest from reference TRBV5-6 and TRBJ2-5): DAGVTQSPTHLIKTRGQQVTLRCSPKSGHDTVSWYQQALGQGPQFIFQYYEEEERQRGNFPDRFSGHQFPNYSSELNVNALLLGDSALYLCASSPLGRGAQAETQYFGPGTRLLVL.

The chain uses TRBV21-1 and TRBJ2-1; the D segment call TRBD2 is taken from the table without a DNA check. TRBV21-1 counts as a pseudogene. The CDR3 has 17 amino acids. CDR3 coding DNA: TGTGCCAGCAGAATGGTACTAGCTACACCATCCGACAATGAGCAGTTCTTC. Protein: CASRMVLATPSDNEQFF.

This clone was detected only a few times. The chain uses TRBV5-1 and TRBJ2-5, with 9 bases that match TRBD1. Germline assignment: CDR1 SGHRS and CDR2 YFSETQ. The CDR3 sequence is 15 residues long. With V trimmed by 1 base and J by 4 bases, 5 bases remained unmatched. The CDR3 loop reads CASSLNRGLRETQYF. In nucleotides, the CDR3 is TGCGCCAGCAGCTTGAACAGGGGGCTTAGAGAGACCCAGTACTTC.

This clone was seen just once. This CDR3 reads CASSLRDTFTDTQYF. The CDR3 DNA is TGTGCCAGCAGCCTACGGGACACCTTCACAGATACGCAGTATTTT. The genes are TRBV4-2 and TRBJ2-3; D might be TRBD1 (6 bases). Germline CDR1 is LGHNA and CDR2 is YNFKEQ. V dropped 4 bases and J dropped 2 bases, with 13 bases sitting between them. This CDR3 has 15 amino acids.

The chain links TRBV5-4 to TRBJ2-3; 7 bases are shared with TRBD1. There are 16 residues in the CDR3. V gave up 4 bases and J gave up 5 bases; unmatched junction bases: 13. In germline, CDR1 is SGHNT, CDR2 YYREEE (reference sequence). CDR3: CASSPGTAKRGDTQYF. Written as DNA, the CDR3 is TGTGCCAGCAGCCCTGGGACAGCGAAGAGGGGAGATACGCAGTATTTT.

V usage is TRBV11-2 and J usage is TRBJ1-4, with D possibly matching TRBD1 (6 bases). V lost 1 base and J lost 3, with 18 bases in between. The CDR3 has 18 residues. The germline CDR1 and CDR2 sequences are SGHAT and FQNNGV. The CDR3 bases are TGTGCCAGCAGCTTAGGGGTTGTACGGACAGCTTCTAATGAAAAACTGTTTTTT. Translated, it gives CASSLGVVRTASNEKLFF.

This rearrangement joins TRBV6-1 to TRBJ1-1; D is unresolved. CDR1 and CDR2 (germline): MNHNS, SASEGT. The V end was cut by 5 bases, the J end by 0 bases, with 10 bases between. The CDR3 is 14 amino acids. The CDR3 coding sequence is TGTGCCAGCAGTCTAGGGCCGATGAACACTGAAGCTTTCTTT. This translates into CASSLGPMNTEAFF.

The chain couples TRBV21-1 to TRBJ1-6; the table's D call of TRBD1 was not tested on the DNA. TRBV21-1 is a pseudogene segment. The CDR3 has 18 amino acids. The CDR3 loop reads CASSKVRTGYSYNSPLHF. The CDR3 DNA is TGTGCCAGCAGCAAGGTACGGACAGGCTACTCCTATAATTCACCCCTCCACTTT.